The T cell receptor (beta chain) under discussion was sequenced for a study of shared clonotypes between healthy human individuals. Study results and caveats: Blood was the sole source, and tissue repertoires probably differ.

In the case of this clone: Its specificity is not known.

Sequencing was performed with immunoSEQ multiplex PCR; in TCRdb, only in-frame clones are kept and a portion is missing. The data show approximately 1,500,000 clones, more than 95% seen once. V was clipped by 3 bases and J by 0 bases; unmatched bases: 5. This CDR3 is built from 17 residues. Germline CDR1 and CDR2: LNHNV and YYDKDF (reference sequence). The donors, healthy adults who were HIV-negative, had experienced no recent acute infections or vaccinations. The TCR originated in a man between 25 and 39 years old in good health. Sequencing was done on a sample of naive CD4+ T cells sorted from blood. Subset defined: CD45RA+ positively selected. The gene calls are TRBV15 and TRBJ2-7; 13 bases are shared with TRBD2. CDR3 nucleotides: TGTGCCACCAGCAGGGGACTAGCGGGAACGAACTCCTACGAGCAGTACTTC. The encoded protein is CATSRGLAGTNSYEQYF.